These 27 T cell receptor beta chains came from one sample sequenced in a study of vaccination and CD4 T cells after COVID-19. Oncomine TCR Beta short-read sequencing was applied to DNA from cultured CD4+ T cells. TCRdb called the PCR reads again in MiXCR, with one record for every CDR3 protein. The sample carries about 15,000 distinct CDR3 sequences, roughly 75% recorded once. Treatment described: roughly nine-day PBMC culture with coronavirus spike peptide pools or control peptides (ViraFEST assay). These receptors have no known antigen. The specimen was CD4+ T cells from blood, cultured in vitro. The receptors were gathered from a human donor who had recovered from COVID-19.

In DNA, the CDR3 is TGCAGTGCTCGGAGCGGGGGGGGTAGTCGGGAGCAGTTCTTC. Protein: CSARSGGGSREQFF. The genes are TRBV20-1 and TRBJ2-1; 10 nucleotides agree with TRBD2. The V gene's germline CDR1 is DFQATT and CDR2 SNEGSKA (reference sequence). CDR3 length equals 14 residues. V lost 5 bases and J lost 10; bases outside the gene matches: 11.

V is TRBV27 and J is TRBJ1-1; tentatively, D is TRBD1 (5 bases). CDR3 length: 16 amino acids. V dropped 7 bases and J dropped 6 bases, with 24 bases sitting between them. Germline V CDR1 and CDR2: MNHEY, SMNVEV (reference sequence). The DNA of the CDR3 is TGTGCCAGCATCATCCGTCTTGGGGCGGAGGTGGCTGAAGCTTTCTTT. Residues: CASIIRLGAEVAEAFF.

The rearrangement uses TRBV29-1 and TRBJ2-2; 8 bases are shared with TRBD2. From germline, CDR1 is SQVTM and CDR2 ANQGSEA. The CDR3 loop spans 14 amino acids. V was pared by 7 bases and J by 4 bases, with 8 bases of the junction left unmatched. The CDR3 protein is CSATAGASTGELFF. DNA of the CDR3: TGCAGCGCCACAGCGGGAGCCTCCACCGGGGAGCTGTTTTTT.

This clonotype was found once. V is TRBV20-1 and J is TRBJ1-4; D not resolved. The CDR3 consists of 17 residues. Germline V CDR1 and CDR2: DFQATT, SNEGSKA (reference sequence). With 4 bases removed from V and 3 bases from J, the gap between germline ends came to 21 bases. The CDR3 here is CSAKGPGGYSANEKLFF. DNA of the CDR3: TGCAGTGCTAAGGGCCCGGGCGGCTACTCGGCTAATGAAAAACTGTTTTTT.

This chain uses TRBV6-4 with TRBJ2-3, with D hard to call. This CDR3 has 14 amino acids. The V end was cut by 3 bases, the J end by 6 bases, with 13 bases between. Germline CDR1 MRHNA, CDR2 SNTAGT. The CDR3 coding sequence is TGTGCCAGCAGTGAGGGTCAGGCATCGGATACGCAGTATTTT. Its translation: CASSEGQASDTQYF.

This clonotype was found once. This chain joins TRBV19 and TRBJ2-1, with D hard to call. This CDR3 comprises 13 residues. The V and J ends lost 6 bases and 0 bases respectively, with 6 bases between them. Germline V lookup: CDR1 LNHDA, CDR2 SQIVND (reference sequence). The CDR3 region has the DNA TGTGCCAGTAGAAAAAGCTCCTACAATGAGCAGTTCTTC. Translated: CASRKSSYNEQFF.

This clonotype has only one observation. This chain connects TRBV6-1 to TRBJ2-3; D call uncertain. The CDR3 is 13 residues long. V was cut by 8 bases and J by 8 bases, with 17 bases left in between. Germline lookup yields CDR1 MNHNS and CDR2 SASEGT. DNA of the CDR3: TGTGCCAGCTCCCGGATCCCCCCGGTTACGCAGTATTTT. Its protein product is CASSRIPPVTQYF.

The V gene is TRBV6-2 or TRBV6-3, the J gene TRBJ1-5; the D gene is possibly TRBD1 (6 bases). Trimming removed 4 bases from V and 0 bases from J, with 13 bases in between. The germline gives CDR1 MNHEY, CDR2 SVGEGT. The CDR3 runs to 16 residues. CDR3 DNA sequence: TGTGCCAGCAGTTCGAGGGACAACTATAGCAATCAGCCCCAGCATTTT. Translated, it gives CASSSRDNYSNQPQHF.

The CDR3 loop is CATSRGTGGRQYF. CDR3 DNA: TGTGCCACCAGCAGAGGGACAGGGGGCAGGCAGTACTTC. The chain links TRBV15 to TRBJ2-7; TRBD1 agrees at 11 bases. CDR1 LNHNV and CDR2 YYDKDF come from the germline V gene (reference sequence). The CDR3 has 13 amino acids. V lost 1 base to trimming and J lost 9 bases; unmatched junction nucleotides: 2.

The genes are TRBV28 and TRBJ1-5, with 7 bases identical to TRBD1. The length of the CDR3 is 14 residues. CDR1 is MDHEN and CDR2 is SYDVKM in the germline V gene. Trimming at V came to 7 bases and at J to 4 bases, leaving 7 bases not matched to a gene. DNA for the CDR3: TGTGCCAGCAAGACAGGGATGGCTAATCAGCCCCAGCATTTT. Protein: CASKTGMANQPQHF.

This chain connects TRBV27 to TRBJ2-7; TRBD2 matches 9 bases. J gave up 5 bases and V 8 bases, and 7 bases lay outside the gene matches. The germline V gene encodes CDR1 MNHEY and CDR2 SMNVEV (reference sequence). This CDR3 is 13 amino acids long. The CDR3 loop is CASPTSGCDEQYF. CDR3 in DNA: TGTGCCAGCCCTACTAGCGGGTGCGACGAGCAGTACTTC.

CDR3 loop: CASSRTSSRYEQYF. The CDR3 coding sequence is TGTGCCAGCAGTCGTACTAGTTCTCGGTACGAGCAGTACTTC. This sequence joins TRBV6-1 and TRBJ2-7; perhaps TRBD2 as D (5 bases). Looked up from germline, CDR1 is MNHNS and CDR2 is SASEGT. Between the trimmed V and J ends, which lost 5 bases and 4 bases, there was a span of 15 bases. The CDR3 covers 14 residues.

The CDR3 bases are TGCGCCAGCAGCCAAGACAGCGGGGGGGGAAACTATGGCTACACCTTC. Translating it yields CASSQDSGGGNYGYTF. The V and J genes are TRBV4-3 and TRBJ1-2; D might be TRBD1 (5 bases). The germline gives CDR1 LGHNA, CDR2 YSLEER. V was clipped by 0 bases and J by 2 bases, with 13 bases between them. This CDR3 contains 16 residues.

This clonotype was counted a few times. V usage is TRBV7-2 and J usage is TRBJ1-2; unclear D gene. The germline V gene has CDR1 SGHTA and CDR2 FQGNSA. This CDR3 comprises 12 residues. The V and J ends lost 1 base and 8 bases respectively, with 8 bases between them. The DNA for the CDR3 is TGTGCCAGCAGCTTAGTAGGAGTCGGCTACACCTTC. Its translation is CASSLVGVGYTF.

This clonotype came up a few times. The chain is built from TRBV6-2 or TRBV6-3 and TRBJ2-5; D not certain. CDR3 length equals 13 residues. Germline V lookup: CDR1 MNHEY, CDR2 SVGEGT. Trimming removed 2 bases at V and 4 bases at J, with 8 bases between. This chain's CDR3 is CASSYDGGETQYF. As DNA, the CDR3 is TGTGCCAGCAGTTACGACGGCGGAGAGACCCAGTACTTC.

This rearrangement joins TRBV27 to TRBJ2-7; D gene unclear. CDR1 is MNHEY and CDR2 is SMNVEV in the germline V gene (reference sequence). V was pared by 3 bases and J by 4 bases, with 19 bases between. The CDR3 length is 16 residues. DNA of the CDR3: TGTGCCAGCAGTTTTAGAACTCCTCACCAATCGTACGAGCAGTACTTC. Translated: CASSFRTPHQSYEQYF.

This chain uses TRBV7-2 with TRBJ2-2; maybe TRBD2 (5 bases). Looked up from germline, CDR1 is SGHTA and CDR2 is FQGNSA. The CDR3 consists of 16 residues. The V and J ends lost 5 bases and 1 base respectively, with 14 bases between them. The CDR3 DNA reads TGTGCCAGCAGCCCTTTCGTGGGAGTGAACACCGGGGAGCTGTTTTTT. It encodes CASSPFVGVNTGELFF.

The chain has TRBV12-3 or TRBV12-4 and TRBJ2-5; 7 bases are a match to TRBD1. Unmatched junction bases numbered 5, after V lost 5 bases and J lost 2 bases. This CDR3 region has 14 residues. CDR3 nucleotide sequence: TGTGCCAGCAGTCCACAGGGGAATCAAGAGACCCAGTACTTC. Its translation: CASSPQGNQETQYF.

This clonotype was detected only once. The chain joins TRBV4-3 to TRBJ2-3; 10 nucleotides match TRBD2. CDR1 is LGHNA and CDR2 is YSLEER in the germline V gene. The junction had 16 bases not matched to a gene; V was cut back by 7 bases and J by 6 bases. This CDR3 has 17 residues. The CDR3 coding sequence is TGCGCCAGCACCCTAGGGCTAGCGGGAGAATTTGGGGATACGCAGTATTTT. Amino acids: CASTLGLAGEFGDTQYF.

The chain has TRBV20-1 and TRBJ2-7; possibly TRBD2 for D (6 bases). Germline V CDR1 and CDR2: DFQATT, SNEGSKA (reference sequence). The CDR3 loop spans 13 amino acids. Deletions cut 6 bases from V and 2 bases from J, with 14 bases between. The CDR3 nucleotides are TGCAGTGCCCTACCGGGACTGACCTACGAGCAGTACTTC. It encodes CSALPGLTYEQYF.

The chain has TRBV7-2 and TRBJ1-2; 8 positions match TRBD1. Germline V gene sequence: CDR1 SGHTA, CDR2 FQGNSA. CDR3 size: 18 residues. Trimming took 1 base from V and 8 from J; bases not matched to a gene: 18. DNA of the CDR3: TGTGCCAGCAGCTTAGAAGGGACAGGCAGCATAACAGGCGGAGGCTACACCTTC. This encodes CASSLEGTGSITGGGYTF.

The rearrangement uses TRBV24-1 and TRBJ1-5; D unresolved. The CDR3 length is 17 residues. CDR1 and CDR2 from the germline V gene are KGHDR and SFDVKD. V lost 4 bases to trimming and J lost 0 bases, with 15 bases between them. CDR3 sequence: CATSESGRPYSNQPQHF. The CDR3 nucleotides read TGTGCCACCAGTGAGTCCGGACGGCCCTATAGCAATCAGCCCCAGCATTTT.

The chain combines TRBV10-1 with TRBJ2-7; TRBD2 agrees at 11 bases. Unmatched junction bases numbered 0, after V lost 0 bases and J lost 2 bases. From germline, CDR1 is WNHNN and CDR2 SYGVQD (reference sequence). The CDR3 spans 15 residues. CDR3 region: CASSESTSGTYEQYF. In nucleotides, the CDR3 is TGCGCCAGCAGTGAGTCGACTAGCGGGACCTACGAGCAGTACTTC.

This clonotype was seen more than once but under ten times. The V gene is TRBV20-1, the J gene TRBJ2-5; the D is unclear. V was trimmed by 1 base and J by 2 bases, leaving 8 bases between them. CDR3 length: 13 residues. The germline V gene has CDR1 DFQATT and CDR2 SNEGSKA (reference sequence). CDR3 residues: CSARGNWQETQYF. Here the CDR3 DNA reads TGCAGTGCTAGAGGGAACTGGCAAGAGACCCAGTACTTC.

The V and J genes are TRBV6-1 and TRBJ1-6; D perhaps matches TRBD1 (5 bases). Germline loops: CDR1 MNHNS, CDR2 SASEGT. The V and J ends lost 2 bases and 9 bases respectively, with 17 bases between them. The CDR3 is 16 amino acids. CDR3 nucleotides: TGTGCCAGCAGTGAATGGTGGGGGATGGTTACTTCACCCCTCCACTTT. Its protein is CASSEWWGMVTSPLHF.

J is TRBJ2-7 and V is TRBV2, with no clear D. Germline V gene lookup returns CDR1 SNHLY and CDR2 FYNNEI. This CDR3 has 14 amino acids. Trimming cost V 8 bases and J 4 bases, with 18 bases left between them. The CDR3 region is CASRGSSGLYEQYF. Written as DNA, the CDR3 is TGTGCCAGCCGTGGAAGCAGTGGTTTATACGAGCAGTACTTC.

The chain has TRBV20-1 and TRBJ2-2, with 8 positions matching TRBD2. The CDR3 runs to 17 residues. V gave up 1 base and J gave up 3 bases; unmatched junction bases: 10. Germline loops: CDR1 DFQATT, CDR2 SNEGSKA (reference sequence). The CDR3 reads CSARGSLGTRYTGELFF. Here the CDR3 DNA reads TGCAGTGCTAGAGGATCGTTGGGGACTAGATACACCGGGGAGCTGTTTTTT.